Shown below are 4 T cell receptor beta chains from a single sample sequenced in a study of cytomegalovirus exposure and HLA in healthy donors. This PCR relied on a set of 60 Vbeta primers and 13 Jbeta primers. The table came from immunoSEQ multiplex PCR; TCRdb's copy has only in-frame clones and leaves some out. The table has almost 200,000 clones, 65% to 90% seen once. Sample: PBMCs. The receptors derive from a woman in her forties or fifties in good health and CMV-seronegative.

The chain uses TRBV14 and TRBJ2-1; 7 nucleotides line up with TRBD1. Germline CDR1 SGHDN, CDR2 FVKESK. CDR3 size: 15 residues. Losses at the gene ends were 5 bases for V and 1 base for J; bases not matched to a gene: 5. The CDR3, as DNA: TGTGCCAGCAGCGCTGACAGGGCATCCTACAATGAGCAGTTCTTC. It encodes CASSADRASYNEQFF.

This chain links TRBV18 with TRBJ2-7; tentatively, D is TRBD1 (6 bases). This CDR3 is built from 14 residues. The V and J ends lost 1 base and 5 bases respectively, with 12 bases between them. Germline CDR1 is KGHSH and CDR2 is LQKENI. The CDR3 reads CASSPLATGNEQYF. For the CDR3, the DNA is TGTGCCAGCTCACCACTCGCTACAGGGAACGAGCAGTACTTC. The full variable domain, its missing parts supplied by reference TRBV18 and TRBJ2-7, is NAGVMQNPRHLVRRRGQEARLRCSPMKGHSHVYWYRQLPEEGLKFMVYLQKENIIDESGMPKERFSAEFPKEGPSILRIQQVVRGDSAAYFCASSPLATGNEQYFGPGTRLTVT.

The chain recombines TRBV4-1 with TRBJ1-4; no definite D call. CDR3 length equals 15 residues. Germline-derived CDR1 and CDR2 are MGHRA and YSYEKL. V dropped 0 bases and J dropped 8 bases, with 13 bases sitting between them. The CDR3 sequence: CASSQDALPGEKLFF. The DNA for the CDR3 is TGCGCCAGCAGCCAAGATGCCCTGCCAGGCGAAAAACTGTTTTTT.

This chain joins TRBV6-1 and TRBJ1-2; the D is unclear. V was pared by 5 bases and J by 8 bases, with 21 bases between. The germline CDR1 and CDR2 sequences are MNHNS and SASEGT. This CDR3 has 15 amino acids. As DNA, the CDR3 is TGTGCCAGCAGTTTTACTCTCCCGGGGAACGGCGGCTACACCTTC. Protein: CASSFTLPGNGGYTF.